The 13 T cell receptor beta chains below were found in one sample sequenced in a study of beta chain features in type 1 diabetes (dated 2018 in TCRdb). Receptor libraries were prepared by the immunoSEQ multiplex PCR assay. The entire isolated RNA was reverse transcribed using the High Capacity cDNA Reverse Transcription Kit, and thus expressed TCRB transcripts were sequenced. As stored in TCRdb, this immuneACCESS dataset retains in-frame rearrangements with V and J assigned. A fraction of the clones does not appear; measured against another copy, unresolved V genes explain less than half of the discrepancy, and the remainder lacks a known reason. This sample is represented by tens of thousands of clones; over 50% of them were singletons. The ten largest clones represent around 2.1% of the sample. The material sequenced was Tregs from blood. This specimen's cell subset or site label, interpreted: regulatory CD4+ T cells. Receptors were obtained from a woman between 18 and 29 years old in good health.

The chain is built from TRBV20-1 and TRBJ2-7, with a possible D match to TRBD2 (5 bases). Germline lookup yields CDR1 DFQATT and CDR2 SNEGSKA (reference sequence). There are 11 residues in the CDR3. Trimming stripped 7 bases from V and 0 bases from J, with 7 bases between. The CDR3 nucleotides read TGCAGTGGGCGGGTCTCCTACGAGCAGTACTTC. As protein: CSGRVSYEQYF.

This chain joins TRBV5-1 and TRBJ2-5; D unresolved. Trimming left V 7 bases short and J 4 bases short, with 17 bases between. Germline CDR1 and CDR2: SGHRS and YFSETQ. CDR3 length: 14 residues. The CDR3 bases are TGCGCCAGCTCCTCCGATCGGGTTGGAGAGACCCAGTACTTC. As protein: CASSSDRVGETQYF.

Only a few counts were recorded for this clone. The genes are TRBV7-2 and TRBJ2-3, with TRBD2 matching 7 bases. In germline, CDR1 is SGHTA, CDR2 FQGNSA. This CDR3 has 16 residues. Losses at the gene ends were 3 bases for V and 1 base for J; bases not matched to a gene: 7. CDR3 in DNA: TGTGCCAGCAGCTTTTGGGGGGGAGCTGGCACAGATACGCAGTATTTT. Its translation: CASSFWGGAGTDTQYF.

The rearrangement joins TRBV6-1 to TRBJ1-1; 7 bases map to TRBD1. Losses at the gene ends were 8 bases for V and 11 bases for J; bases not matched to a gene: 17. The V gene's germline CDR1 is MNHNS and CDR2 SASEGT. The CDR3 has 14 amino acids. The CDR3 loop is CASERPPTGLDAFF. The CDR3 coding sequence is TGTGCCAGCGAAAGGCCTCCGACAGGGCTTGATGCTTTCTTT.

This chain joins TRBV6-1 and TRBJ2-4; 8 bases are shared with TRBD2. The CDR3 length is 13 residues. The V gene end was trimmed by 0 bases and the J gene end by 11 bases; junction bases not matched to a gene: 3. Germline V lookup: CDR1 MNHNS, CDR2 SASEGT. The CDR3 nucleotides are TGTGCCAGCAGTGAAGCGATTAGCGGGGTTCAGTACTTC. Its translation: CASSEAISGVQYF.

This clone was found a few times. The chain recombines TRBV27 with TRBJ1-6; no reliable D call. The ends were cut back, 2 bases at V and 8 bases at J, with 7 bases in the middle. Germline CDR1 and CDR2: MNHEY and SMNVEV (reference sequence). The length of the CDR3 is 13 residues. CDR3 bases: TGTGCCAGCAGTTTAAAACCGGATTCACCCCTCCACTTT. Translated, it gives CASSLKPDSPLHF.

V usage is TRBV5-8 and J usage is TRBJ1-5, with 7 nucleotides matching TRBD1. Germline CDR1 SGHTS, CDR2 YDEGEE. The CDR3 has 14 residues. After removal of 4 bases from V and 4 bases from J, the junction contained 5 bases not matched to a gene. In DNA form, the CDR3 reads TGTGCCAGCAGCCAGGGGGAATGGAATCAGCCCCAGCATTTT. Protein sequence: CASSQGEWNQPQHF.

The chain uses TRBV30 and TRBJ1-3; no reliable D call. V was trimmed by 4 bases and J by 4 bases, leaving 11 bases between them. The CDR3 extends over 13 amino acids. The V gene's germline CDR1 is GTSNPN and CDR2 SVGIG (reference sequence). Written as DNA, the CDR3 is TGTGCCTGGATCCAGTCGGGAGGAAACACCATATATTTT. It translates to CAWIQSGGNTIYF.

The rearrangement uses TRBV6-1 and TRBJ2-7; unclear D gene. Germline CDR1 is MNHNS and CDR2 is SASEGT. The CDR3 loop spans 9 amino acids. Trimming took 10 bases from V and 3 from J, leaving 4 bases between them. CDR3 protein: CANIYEQYF. In nucleotides, the CDR3 is TGTGCCAACATCTACGAGCAGTACTTC.

Here the CDR3 DNA reads TGCATGGGAGCAGCCAACTATGGCTACACCTTC. Its protein is CMGAANYGYTF. The V and J genes are TRBV20-1 and TRBJ1-2, with D hard to call. The CDR3 is 11 amino acids. Germline CDR1 DFQATT, CDR2 SNEGSKA (reference sequence).

This clone was detected a few times. The V call is TRBV7-2, the J call TRBJ2-5; 9 bases align to TRBD1. The CDR3 consists of 16 residues. Germline CDR1 SGHTA, CDR2 FQGNSA. The J segment lost 2 bases and the V segment lost 3 bases, leaving 7 bases of the junction unmatched. The CDR3: CASSFSHRGRQETQYF. The CDR3 region has the DNA TGTGCCAGCAGCTTCAGCCACAGGGGGCGGCAAGAGACCCAGTACTTC.

The J gene is TRBJ2-4, the V gene TRBV5-4; tentatively, D is TRBD2 (6 bases). Per germline, CDR1 SGHNT and CDR2 YYREEE (reference sequence). The CDR3 extends over 14 amino acids. The ends were cut back, 1 base at V and 5 bases at J, with 10 bases in the middle. CDR3 loop: CASSLRLGENIQYF. As DNA, the CDR3 is TGTGCCAGCAGCTTGCGACTAGGGGAAAACATTCAGTACTTC.

The V and J genes are TRBV5-1 and TRBJ1-1, with 8 bases lining up with TRBD1. The CDR3 consists of 15 residues. Germline V lookup: CDR1 SGHRS, CDR2 YFSETQ. The ends lost 4 bases at V and 4 bases at J; junction bases unmatched: 9. This CDR3 is CASSHDPGQVTEAFF. DNA of the CDR3: TGCGCCAGCAGCCACGATCCGGGACAGGTCACTGAAGCTTTCTTT.